The 3 T cell receptor beta chains presented below share a single source sample, sequenced in a study of CXCR3-negative and CXCR3-positive naive CD8 T cells. The TRB cDNA libraries were prepared by 5' RACE with UMI labels. TCRdb re-analyzed the 5' RACE reads; it lists each CDR3 protein once, without DNA. This specimen shows some 100,000 distinct CDR3 sequences; the ten leading clones hold around 0.38%. Their antigens are not known. Whole-study findings and limits: In CXCR3-positive naive cells, the TRB CDR3s were more hydrophobic than in CXCR3-negative naive cells.

Sequencing was carried out using naive CXCR3+ CD8+ T cells from blood. Regarding subset: CD45RO-CCR7+CD27+CD95- naive CD8+ T cells expressing CXCR3 (TNR3+). The source is a human donor in good health. Some clones in this sample may be carry-over from other donors' samples.

The rearrangement links TRBV3-1 to TRBJ2-1; TCRdb returns TRBD2, unconfirmable since there is no DNA. Germline V gene sequence: CDR1 LGHDT, CDR2 YNNKEL (reference sequence). The CDR3 covers 16 residues. Here the CDR3 reads CASSPGLAGSTDEQFF.

The chain carries TRBV2 and TRBJ2-7; TCRdb selects TRBD1, and the lack of DNA leaves this call unchecked. The CDR3 runs 14 residues. In germline, CDR1 is SNHLY, CDR2 FYNNEI. This chain's CDR3 is CASRVTGGLHEQYF.

V is TRBV20-1 and J is TRBJ2-2; as DNA is missing, the TRBD1 call by TCRdb cannot be tested. Germline V CDR1 and CDR2: DFQATT, SNEGSKA (reference sequence). CDR3 length: 12 amino acids. The CDR3 spells CSATGGTGELFF.